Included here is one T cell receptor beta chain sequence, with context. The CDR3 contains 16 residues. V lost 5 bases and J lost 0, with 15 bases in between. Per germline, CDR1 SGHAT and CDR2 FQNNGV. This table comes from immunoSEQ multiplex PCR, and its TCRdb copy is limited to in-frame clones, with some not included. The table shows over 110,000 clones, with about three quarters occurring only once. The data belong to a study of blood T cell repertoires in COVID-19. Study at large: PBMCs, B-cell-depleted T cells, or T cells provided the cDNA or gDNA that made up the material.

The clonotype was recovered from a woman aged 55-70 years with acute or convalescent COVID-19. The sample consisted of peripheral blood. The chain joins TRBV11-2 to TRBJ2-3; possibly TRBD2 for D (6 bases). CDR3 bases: TGTGCCAGCAGCGGACTCCGGGACTTTAGCACAGATACGCAGTATTTT. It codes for CASSGLRDFSTDTQYF.